This TCR beta chain was found in a study of identical twins. Germline values: CDR1 SGHDT, CDR2 YYEEEE. The germline V and J ends were trimmed by 0 bases and 0 bases, with 9 bases remaining between them. The length of the CDR3 is 16 residues. TCRdb fed the 5' RACE reads into MiXCR, producing one record per CDR3 protein. The sample includes some 240,000 distinct CDR3 sequences, under 12% of them seen just once. Many counts were recorded for this clonotype. V and J are TRBV5-6 and TRBJ1-4; D unresolved. The specimen was memory T cells sorted from blood. The source is a man aged 45-65 years in good health. CDR3 residues: CASSLGRRATNEKLFF. The CDR3, as DNA: TGTGCCAGCAGCTTGGGACGGCGTGCAACTAATGAAAAACTGTTTTTT.